Reported below is one T cell receptor (beta chain). The V end was cut by 4 bases, the J end by 5 bases, with 8 bases between. CDR1 and CDR2 (germline): KGHSH, LQKENI. The CDR3 totals 12 residues. Authors' data handling: The authors estimated nucleated cell counts from reference gene primer amplification. TCRdb's copy holds only in-frame clones and misses some; the assay was immunoSEQ multiplex PCR. V and J calls and clone size are copied from that table; D and trimming were computed from the DNA. The sample records approximately 450,000 clones, 80% to 90% being singletons. The data derive from a study of blood T cell repertoires in COVID-19. The age range of participants was about 18 to 95 years, with residence in about two dozen US areas.

Sequenced: PBMCs or T cells enriched from blood (not recorded which). The chain joins TRBV18 to TRBJ2-5; D call uncertain. The origin of this receptor is a man younger than 40 who had recovered from COVID-19. The CDR3 spells CASSLAEETQYF. The CDR3 nucleotides read TGTGCCAGCTCACTGGCGGAGGAGACCCAGTACTTC.